Only a few counts were recorded for the clone carrying this T cell receptor beta chain. Antigen specificity is unknown. The table came from immunoSEQ multiplex PCR; TCRdb's copy has only in-frame clones and leaves some out. The sample lists about 23,000 clones; about nine tenths were seen once. The germline V gene encodes CDR1 SGHTA and CDR2 FQGNSA. The CDR3 totals 13 residues. J gave up 4 bases and V 5 bases, and 5 bases lay outside the gene matches. The data were obtained in a study of T cells in localized non-small cell lung cancer. Study observations and caveats: Median detection of top 100 tumor clones in adjacent lung was around 59 clones. The study linked higher blood T cell density to longer overall survival.

The origin of this receptor is a woman aged 35 to 70 with stage I lung adenocarcinoma. The starting material was peripheral blood, obtained before any cancer treatment. V gene TRBV7-2 combines with J gene TRBJ2-7; 7 bases are a match to TRBD2. The CDR3 spells CASSPGGGYEQYF. CDR3 nucleotide sequence: TGTGCCAGCAGCCCCGGCGGGGGATACGAGCAGTACTTC.